This paragraph covers one T cell receptor (beta chain) sequence. Methods used by the authors: Amplification of reference gene primers was used by the study to estimate nucleated cell counts. Profiled with immunoSEQ multiplex PCR; TCRdb holds only in-frame clones, not every one. The D gene and trimming were derived from the DNA, and the V and J assignments and clone size from that table. The data contain about 340,000 clones, around four fifths of them seen just once; the ten biggest clones take up 3%. The data stem from a study of blood T cell repertoires in COVID-19. On the study more broadly: Nucleic acid was either cDNA or gDNA, and it came from T cells, B-cell-depleted T cells, or PBMCs.

This TCR was sampled from a man between 25 and 39 years old with active or convalescent COVID-19. Sample: peripheral blood.

This CDR3 reads CASSLTSGRAEMNEQYF. The CDR3 coding sequence is TGTGCCAGCAGCTTAACTAGCGGGAGGGCCGAAATGAACGAGCAGTACTTC. The J gene is TRBJ2-7, the V gene TRBV7-8, with 13 bases aligning to TRBD2. The trim removed 2 bases at V and 5 bases at J, leaving 9 bases unmatched. Germline loops: CDR1 SGHVS, CDR2 FQNEAQ. The CDR3 consists of 17 residues. Based on the CDR3 plus reference TRBV7-8 and TRBJ2-7, the full variable domain is GAGVSQSPRYKVAKRGQDVALRCDPISGHVSLFWYQQALGQGPEFLTYFQNEAQLDKSGLPSDRFFAERPEGSVSTLKIQRTQQEDSAVYLCASSLTSGRAEMNEQYFGPGTRLTVT.